The present T cell receptor (beta chain) was sequenced within a study of blood T cell repertoires in COVID-19. Overall study context: From T cells, B-cell-depleted T cells, or PBMCs came the material, which was cDNA or gDNA.

Original methodology: Reference gene primers were amplified, and this amplification served to estimate nucleated cell counts. Clones were read by immunoSEQ multiplex PCR, and TCRdb kept only the in-frame ones, dropping some. V and J calls and clone size are those listed in that table; D and trimming were worked out from the DNA. The repertoire has 150,000 or so clones, approximately 80% of them found once; the top ten carry 6.5% to 8.5%. V lost 6 bases and J lost 2; bases outside the gene matches: 7. The CDR3 contains 15 residues. In germline, CDR1 is MRHNA, CDR2 SNTAGT. Specimen: peripheral blood. The rearrangement joins TRBV6-4 to TRBJ1-2; 9 bases agree with TRBD1. The receptor was derived from a human donor with acute or convalescent COVID-19. The donor label of this sample is uncertain. CDR3 sequence (DNA): TGTGCCAGCAGGGGGGACAGGGAAGGGAACTATGGCTACACCTTC. Its translation is CASRGDREGNYGYTF.